This entry lists 11 T cell receptor beta chains sequenced from one sample in a study of T cell changes during pregnancy in multiple sclerosis. Some clones are missing from TCRdb's copy, which holds only in-frame ones; the method was immunoSEQ multiplex PCR. The data show 84,000 or so clones, about 94% seen once. The sample here was peripheral blood, taken in the third trimester of pregnancy. The source of these receptors is a female donor with multiple sclerosis, enrolled in a pregnancy study.

The V and J genes are TRBV6-1 and TRBJ2-3; TRBD1 might be the D (5 bases). Germline V gene lookup returns CDR1 MNHNS and CDR2 SASEGT. This CDR3 has 11 residues. V shed 6 bases and J shed 9 bases, with 10 bases lying between them. Here the CDR3 DNA reads TGTGCCAGCAGAACCCAGGGCACGCAGTATTTT. Translating it yields CASRTQGTQYF.

The chain is built from TRBV7-9 and TRBJ1-3, with unresolved D. Germline V lookup: CDR1 SEHNR, CDR2 FQNEAQ (reference sequence). V was pared by 1 base and J by 4 bases, with 8 bases between. The CDR3 runs to 14 residues. The CDR3 DNA is TGTGCCAGCAGCTTAGTGCGGGCGGGAAACACCATATATTTT. Protein product: CASSLVRAGNTIYF.

J is TRBJ1-1 and V is TRBV30; unclear D gene. Germline CDR1 reads GTSNPN; CDR2 reads SVGIG (reference sequence). The CDR3 has 12 residues. The V and J ends lost 3 bases and 1 base respectively, with 6 bases between them. CDR3 in DNA: TGTGCCTGGAGACGCGGGAACACTGAAGCTTTCTTT. As protein: CAWRRGNTEAFF.

The chain combines TRBV4-2 with TRBJ2-2; D perhaps matches TRBD1 (6 bases). CDR3 length equals 15 residues. V gave up 3 bases and J gave up 2 bases, with 10 bases separating them. Per germline, CDR1 LGHNA and CDR2 YNFKEQ. This CDR3 is CASSHQGINTGELFF. For the CDR3, the DNA is TGTGCCAGCAGCCACCAGGGGATCAACACCGGGGAGCTGTTTTTT.

The J gene is TRBJ2-3, the V gene TRBV10-3, with TRBD2 as a possible D gene (6 bases). The germline gives CDR1 ENHRY, CDR2 SYGVKD. Trimming took 4 bases from V and 10 from J, leaving 21 bases between them. This CDR3 contains 15 residues. DNA for the CDR3: TGTGCCATCAGTGGCCAGCGGGCGGAAAAATTGTCGCAGTATTTT. This codes for CAISGQRAEKLSQYF.

CDR3 nucleotides: TGTGCCAGCAGCTTGTTTTCGGGGGCCGGGGAGCTGTTTTTT. It specifies CASSLFSGAGELFF. The chain uses TRBV5-6 and TRBJ2-2; tentative D call: TRBD2 (6 bases). The CDR3 loop spans 14 amino acids. Germline V lookup: CDR1 SGHDT, CDR2 YYEEEE. Trimming cost V 1 base and J 6 bases, with 10 bases left between them.

The chain joins TRBV5-1 to TRBJ1-3; D perhaps matches TRBD1 (5 bases). CDR3 length equals 18 residues. V was clipped by 0 bases and J by 1 base, with 17 bases between them. Germline V CDR1 and CDR2: SGHRS, YFSETQ. CDR3 sequence reads: CASSLDFPGRGSGNTIYF. The CDR3 DNA sequence: TGCGCCAGCAGCTTGGACTTTCCAGGAAGGGGATCTGGAAACACCATATATTTT.

Worth noting for this clone: Germline is not matched at one junction end, which may reflect a read error. The V gene is TRBV7-7, the J gene TRBJ2-2; TRBD1 is a possible D gene (6 bases). CDR3 length: 13 amino acids. Germline CDR1 and CDR2: SSHAT and FNYEAQ (reference sequence). The CDR3 reads CASRGTGPGELFF. The CDR3 DNA sequence: TGTGCTAGCAGGGGCACAGGTCCCGGGGAGCTGTTTTTT.

The rearrangement links TRBV7-9 to TRBJ1-2; D might be TRBD1 (5 bases). The length of the CDR3 is 14 residues. From germline, CDR1 is SEHNR and CDR2 FQNEAQ (reference sequence). V was trimmed by 4 bases and J by 4 bases, leaving 13 bases between them. The CDR3 loop is CASSSVLGPYGYTF. CDR3 coding DNA: TGTGCCAGCAGCTCGGTATTGGGGCCCTATGGCTACACCTTC.

The sample holds one count of this clone. This chain uses TRBV19 with TRBJ1-3; the match to TRBD1 covers 7 bases. Germline V lookup: CDR1 LNHDA, CDR2 SQIVND (reference sequence). V was clipped by 5 bases and J by 0 bases; unmatched bases: 4. This CDR3 has 15 amino acids. The CDR3 reads CASSPGTVSGNTIYF. The CDR3 bases are TGTGCCAGTAGTCCAGGGACAGTCTCTGGAAACACCATATATTTT. The variable domain in full, with the rest retrieved from reference TRBV19 and TRBJ1-3, is DGGITQSPKYLFRKEGQNVTLSCEQNLNHDAMYWYRQDPGQGLRLIYYSQIVNDFQKGDIAEGYSVSREKKESFPLTVTSAQKNPTAFYLCASSPGTVSGNTIYFGEGSWLTVV.

V is TRBV10-2 and J is TRBJ2-7; 8 bases match TRBD1. There are 14 residues in the CDR3. V gave up 2 bases and J gave up 1 base; unmatched junction bases: 1. Germline lookup yields CDR1 WSHSY and CDR2 SAAADI. CDR3 sequence reads: CASSEGQGSYEQYF. For the CDR3, the DNA is TGCGCCAGCAGTGAGGGACAGGGATCCTACGAGCAGTACTTC.